In this sample, the clone carrying this TCR beta chain turned up a few times. TCRdb used MiXCR to reprocess the 5' RACE reads, holding one entry per CDR3 protein. In the table there are fewer than 400,000 distinct CDR3 sequences, 16% of which are singletons. The sample originates from a study of T-cell memory formation after mild COVID-19. The receptor comes from a man between 18 and 35 years old who had mild COVID-19 (a few samples of this study predate the infection). Cell type and time point are not known. Sequences were obtained from PBMCs or a T cell subset sorted from them (not recorded which).

The CDR3 region has the DNA TGCAGTGCTAGCCTTGGAGGGGGCATCAATCAGCCCCAGCATTTT. Translating it yields CSASLGGGINQPQHF. The chain joins TRBV20-1 to TRBJ1-5; 7 positions match TRBD1. The CDR3 spans 15 residues. J lost 3 bases, V lost 3 bases, and 8 bases had no gene match. Looked up from germline, CDR1 is DFQATT and CDR2 is SNEGSKA (reference sequence).